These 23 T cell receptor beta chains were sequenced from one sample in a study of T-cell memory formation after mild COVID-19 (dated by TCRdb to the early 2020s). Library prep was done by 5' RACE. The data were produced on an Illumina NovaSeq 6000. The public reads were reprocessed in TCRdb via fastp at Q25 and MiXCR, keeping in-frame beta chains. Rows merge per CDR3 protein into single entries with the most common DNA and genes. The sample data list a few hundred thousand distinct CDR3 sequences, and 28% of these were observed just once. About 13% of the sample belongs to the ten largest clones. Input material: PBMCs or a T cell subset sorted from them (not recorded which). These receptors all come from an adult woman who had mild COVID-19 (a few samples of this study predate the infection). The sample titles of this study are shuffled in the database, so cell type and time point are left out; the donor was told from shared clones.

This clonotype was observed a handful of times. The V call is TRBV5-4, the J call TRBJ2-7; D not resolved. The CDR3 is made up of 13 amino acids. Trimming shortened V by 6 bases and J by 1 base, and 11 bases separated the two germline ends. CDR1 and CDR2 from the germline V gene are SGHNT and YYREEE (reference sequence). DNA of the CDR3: TGTGCCAGCACCCCGGAGCAGTCCTACGAGCAGTACTTC. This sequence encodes CASTPEQSYEQYF. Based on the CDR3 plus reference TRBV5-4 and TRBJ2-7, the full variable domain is ETGVTQSPTHLIKTRGQQVTLRCSSQSGHNTVSWYQQALGQGPQFIFQYYREEENGRGNFPPRFSGLQFPNYSSELNVNALELDDSALYLCASTPEQSYEQYFGPGTRLTVT.

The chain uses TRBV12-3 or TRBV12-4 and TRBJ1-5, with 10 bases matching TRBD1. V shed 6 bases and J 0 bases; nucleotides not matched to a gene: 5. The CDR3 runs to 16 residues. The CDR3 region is CASRPGQGFSNQPQHF. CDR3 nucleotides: TGTGCCAGCAGGCCGGGACAGGGGTTTAGCAATCAGCCCCAGCATTTT.

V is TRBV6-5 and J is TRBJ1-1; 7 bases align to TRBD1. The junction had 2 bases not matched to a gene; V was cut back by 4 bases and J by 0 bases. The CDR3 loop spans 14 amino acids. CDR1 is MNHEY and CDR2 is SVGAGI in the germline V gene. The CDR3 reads CASSWDSMNTEAFF. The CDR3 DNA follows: TGTGCCAGCAGTTGGGACAGTATGAACACTGAAGCTTTCTTT.

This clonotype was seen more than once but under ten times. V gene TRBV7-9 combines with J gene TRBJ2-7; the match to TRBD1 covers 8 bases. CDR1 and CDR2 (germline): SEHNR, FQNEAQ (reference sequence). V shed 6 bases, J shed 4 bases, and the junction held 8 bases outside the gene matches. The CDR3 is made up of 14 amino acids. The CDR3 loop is CASRKTGDWYEQYF. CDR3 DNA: TGTGCCAGCAGGAAGACAGGGGATTGGTACGAGCAGTACTTC.

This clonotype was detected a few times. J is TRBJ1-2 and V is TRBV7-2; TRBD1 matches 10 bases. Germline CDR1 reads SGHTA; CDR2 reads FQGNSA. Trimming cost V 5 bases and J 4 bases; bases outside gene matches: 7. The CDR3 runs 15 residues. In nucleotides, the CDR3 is TGTGCCAGCAGCACCCGGGACAGGGGAAGCTATGGCTACACCTTC. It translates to CASSTRDRGSYGYTF. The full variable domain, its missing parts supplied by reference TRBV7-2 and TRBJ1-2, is GAGVSQSPSNKVTEKGKDVELRCDPISGHTALYWYRQSLGQGLEFLIYFQGNSAPDKSGLPSDRFSAERTGGSVSTLTIQRTQQEDSAVYLCASSTRDRGSYGYTFGSGTRLTVV.

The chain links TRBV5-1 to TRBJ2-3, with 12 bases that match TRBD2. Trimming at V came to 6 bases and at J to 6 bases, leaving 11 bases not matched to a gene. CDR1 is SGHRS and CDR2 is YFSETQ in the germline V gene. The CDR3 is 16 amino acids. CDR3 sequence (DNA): TGCGCCAGCAAGCCATTACTAGCGGGGGGCGAGGATACGCAGTATTTT. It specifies CASKPLLAGGEDTQYF.

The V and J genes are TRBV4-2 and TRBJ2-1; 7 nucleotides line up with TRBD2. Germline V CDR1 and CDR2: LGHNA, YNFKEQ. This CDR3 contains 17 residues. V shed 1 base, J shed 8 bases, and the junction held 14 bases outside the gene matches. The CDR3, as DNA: TGTGCCAGCAGCCAAGTAGGCGGGAGCCCCCGCGGGGATGAGCAGTTCTTC. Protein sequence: CASSQVGGSPRGDEQFF.

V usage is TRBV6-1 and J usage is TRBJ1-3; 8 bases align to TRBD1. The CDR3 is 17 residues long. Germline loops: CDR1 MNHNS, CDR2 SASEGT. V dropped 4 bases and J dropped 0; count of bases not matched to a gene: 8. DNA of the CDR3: TGTGCCAGCAGTGGTCGGGACAGGACGGTCTCTGGAAACACCATATATTTT. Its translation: CASSGRDRTVSGNTIYF.

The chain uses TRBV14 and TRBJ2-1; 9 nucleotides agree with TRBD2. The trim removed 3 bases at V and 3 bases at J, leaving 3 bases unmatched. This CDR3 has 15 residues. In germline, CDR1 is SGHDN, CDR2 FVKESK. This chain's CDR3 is CASSHSSGIYNEQFF. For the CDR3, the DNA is TGTGCCAGCAGCCACTCTAGCGGGATCTACAATGAGCAGTTCTTC.

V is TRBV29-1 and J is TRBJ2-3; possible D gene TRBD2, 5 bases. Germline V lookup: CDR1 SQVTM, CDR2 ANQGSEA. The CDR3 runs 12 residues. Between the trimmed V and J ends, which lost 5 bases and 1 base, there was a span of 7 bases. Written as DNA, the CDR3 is TGCAGCGTTCTACTAGGCACAGATACGCAGTATTTT. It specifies CSVLLGTDTQYF.

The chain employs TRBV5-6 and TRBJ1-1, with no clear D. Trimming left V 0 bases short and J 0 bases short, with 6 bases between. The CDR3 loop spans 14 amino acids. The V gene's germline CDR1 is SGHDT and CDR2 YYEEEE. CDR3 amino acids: CASSLGVVNTEAFF. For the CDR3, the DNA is TGTGCCAGCAGCTTGGGTGTTGTGAACACTGAAGCTTTCTTT. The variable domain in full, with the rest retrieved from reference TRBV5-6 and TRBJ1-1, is DAGVTQSPTHLIKTRGQQVTLRCSPKSGHDTVSWYQQALGQGPQFIFQYYEEEERQRGNFPDRFSGHQFPNYSSELNVNALLLGDSALYLCASSLGVVNTEAFFGQGTRLTVV.

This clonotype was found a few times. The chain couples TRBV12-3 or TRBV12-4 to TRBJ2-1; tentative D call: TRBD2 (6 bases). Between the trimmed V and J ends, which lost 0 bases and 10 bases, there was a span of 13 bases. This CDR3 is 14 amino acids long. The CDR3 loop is CASSLALRAGEQFF. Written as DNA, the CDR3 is TGTGCCAGCAGTTTAGCGCTGAGGGCGGGAGAGCAGTTCTTC.

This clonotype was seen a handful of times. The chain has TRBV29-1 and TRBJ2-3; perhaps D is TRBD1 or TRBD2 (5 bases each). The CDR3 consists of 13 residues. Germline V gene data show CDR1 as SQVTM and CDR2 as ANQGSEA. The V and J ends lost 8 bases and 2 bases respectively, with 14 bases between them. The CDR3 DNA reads TGCAGCTTGAGGGGTGGACTCACAGATACGCAGTATTTT. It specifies CSLRGGLTDTQYF.

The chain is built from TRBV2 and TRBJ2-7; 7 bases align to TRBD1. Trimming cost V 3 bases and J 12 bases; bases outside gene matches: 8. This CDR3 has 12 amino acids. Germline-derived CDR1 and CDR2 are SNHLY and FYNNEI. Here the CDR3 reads CASSEIDRVVYF. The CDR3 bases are TGTGCCAGCAGTGAGATCGACAGGGTCGTGTACTTC.

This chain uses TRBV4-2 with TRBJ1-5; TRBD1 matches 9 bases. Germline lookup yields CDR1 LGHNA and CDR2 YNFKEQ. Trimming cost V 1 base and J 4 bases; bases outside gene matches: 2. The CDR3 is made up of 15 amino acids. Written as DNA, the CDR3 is TGTGCCAGCAGCCAAGTGACAGGGGGAAATCAGCCCCAGCATTTT. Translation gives CASSQVTGGNQPQHF.

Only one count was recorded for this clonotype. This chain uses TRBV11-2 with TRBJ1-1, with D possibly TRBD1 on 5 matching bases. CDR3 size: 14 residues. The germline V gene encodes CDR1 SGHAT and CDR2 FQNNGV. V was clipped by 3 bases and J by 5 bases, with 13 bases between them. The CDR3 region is CASSFHSGGTEAFF. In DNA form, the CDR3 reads TGTGCCAGCAGCTTCCATAGCGGGGGAACTGAAGCTTTCTTT.

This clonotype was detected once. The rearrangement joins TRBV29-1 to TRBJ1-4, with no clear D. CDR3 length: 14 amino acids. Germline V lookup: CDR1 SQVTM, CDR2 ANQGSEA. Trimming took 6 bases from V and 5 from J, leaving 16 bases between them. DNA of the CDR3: TGCAGCGTCCGACCATCGGGGTACAATGAAAAACTGTTTTTT. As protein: CSVRPSGYNEKLFF.

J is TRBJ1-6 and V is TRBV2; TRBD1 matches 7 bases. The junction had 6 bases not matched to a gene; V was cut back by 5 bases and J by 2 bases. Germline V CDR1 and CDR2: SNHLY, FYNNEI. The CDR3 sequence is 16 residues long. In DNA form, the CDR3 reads TGTGCCAGCAGTAAACAGGGGCCGACCTATAATTCACCCCTCCACTTT. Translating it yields CASSKQGPTYNSPLHF.

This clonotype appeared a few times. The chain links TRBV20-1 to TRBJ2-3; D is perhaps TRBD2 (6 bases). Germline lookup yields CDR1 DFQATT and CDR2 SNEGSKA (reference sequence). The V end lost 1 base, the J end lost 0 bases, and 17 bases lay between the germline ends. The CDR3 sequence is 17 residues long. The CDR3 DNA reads TGCAGTGCTAGAGGACTAGTGGCGGGTGTTAGCACAGATACGCAGTATTTT. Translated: CSARGLVAGVSTDTQYF.

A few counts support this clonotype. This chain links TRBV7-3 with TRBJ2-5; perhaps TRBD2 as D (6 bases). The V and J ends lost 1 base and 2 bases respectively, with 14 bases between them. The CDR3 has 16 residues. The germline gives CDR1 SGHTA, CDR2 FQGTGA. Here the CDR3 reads CASSLMGSGYQETQYF. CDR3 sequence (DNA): TGTGCCAGCAGCTTAATGGGTAGCGGCTATCAAGAGACCCAGTACTTC.

CDR3 amino acids: CASSPRLRDTFNEQFF. The CDR3 DNA reads TGTGCCAGCAGCCCCCGGCTGCGGGACACCTTCAATGAGCAGTTCTTC. This sequence joins TRBV4-2 and TRBJ2-1; D could derive from TRBD1 or TRBD2 (6 bases each). The CDR3 contains 16 residues. V lost 4 bases and J lost 6, with 19 bases in between. The germline V gene encodes CDR1 LGHNA and CDR2 YNFKEQ.

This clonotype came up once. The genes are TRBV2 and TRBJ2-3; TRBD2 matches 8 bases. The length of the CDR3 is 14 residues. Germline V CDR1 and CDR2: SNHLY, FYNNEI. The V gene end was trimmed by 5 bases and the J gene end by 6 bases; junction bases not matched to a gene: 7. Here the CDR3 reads CASSMRTSRDTQYF. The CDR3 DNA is TGTGCCAGCAGTATGAGGACTAGCCGGGATACGCAGTATTTT.

CDR3 amino acids: CASSLEQDSYLYEQYF. The CDR3 nucleotides read TGTGCCAGCAGCTTGGAACAGGACAGTTACCTCTACGAGCAGTACTTC. V is TRBV5-6 and J is TRBJ2-7, with a weak D call TRBD1 (6 bases). V was pared by 0 bases and J by 3 bases, with 16 bases between. The germline V gene encodes CDR1 SGHDT and CDR2 YYEEEE. This CDR3 is built from 16 residues.